Presented here are 27 T cell receptor beta chains from one specimen sequenced in a study of Ad26.COV2.S vaccination and SARS-CoV-2 variants. Measured with immunoSEQ multiplex PCR; TCRdb has only the in-frame clones, and not every one. Among over 85,000 clones, 80% were seen once, and the ten largest hold approximately 15%. The source was peripheral blood, collected after recovery from COVID-19. These receptor sequences come from a human donor who had recovered from COVID-19.

Relative to its sample, this clone is large. The chain joins TRBV4-1 to TRBJ2-7, with D uncertain. The CDR3 length is 13 residues. V lost 0 bases, J lost 5 bases, and 8 bases lay in between. The V gene's germline CDR1 is MGHRA and CDR2 YSYEKL. DNA of the CDR3: TGCGCCAGCAGCCAAGACCACTTAGACGAGCAGTACTTC. It specifies CASSQDHLDEQYF.

Details on this clone: Other DNA sequences within the sample encode an identical CDR3. The CDR3: CASSTDYAYEQYF. In DNA form, the CDR3 reads TGTGCCAGCAGCACAGACTACGCCTACGAGCAGTACTTC. The chain links TRBV7-9 to TRBJ2-7; D is perhaps TRBD2 (5 bases). This CDR3 has 13 residues. Germline CDR1 SEHNR, CDR2 FQNEAQ (reference sequence). Trimming took 5 bases from V and 2 from J, leaving 10 bases between them.

The rearrangement uses TRBV5-1 and TRBJ2-2; 9 positions agree with TRBD1. The germline V gene has CDR1 SGHRS and CDR2 YFSETQ. Germline trimming cut 7 bases from V and 4 bases from J; bases unmatched to any gene: 5. This CDR3 has 14 amino acids. CDR3 region: CASSGTGFTGELFF. DNA of the CDR3: TGCGCCAGCTCCGGGACAGGGTTCACCGGGGAGCTGTTTTTT. Together with reference TRBV5-1 and TRBJ2-2, the CDR3 gives the full variable domain: KAGVTQTPRYLIKTRGQQVTLSCSPISGHRSVSWYQQTPGQGLQFLFEYFSETQRNKGNFPGRFSGRQFSNSRSEMNVSTLELGDSALYLCASSGTGFTGELFFGEGSRLTVL.

The chain recombines TRBV5-1 with TRBJ2-7; no clear D. V was clipped by 2 bases and J by 2 bases, with 8 bases between them. The CDR3 runs to 13 residues. In germline, CDR1 is SGHRS, CDR2 YFSETQ. CDR3 bases: TGCGCCAGCAGCTTACATACAGCCTACGAGCAGTACTTC. Amino acid sequence: CASSLHTAYEQYF.

The J gene is TRBJ2-2, the V gene TRBV3-1 (or the pseudogene TRBV3-2); D is possibly TRBD2 (5 bases). CDR1 LGHDT and CDR2 YNNKEL come from the germline V gene (reference sequence). V was shortened by 7 bases and J by 4 bases, with 10 bases between the two germline ends. The CDR3 loop spans 13 amino acids. As DNA, the CDR3 is TGTGCCAGCACAAGAGGGTCCACCGGGGAGCTGTTTTTT. This gives the protein CASTRGSTGELFF.

The chain uses TRBV20-1 and TRBJ1-2, with 8 nucleotides matching TRBD1. V gave up 3 bases and J gave up 14 bases; unmatched junction bases: 14. Germline-derived CDR1 and CDR2 are DFQATT and SNEGSKA (reference sequence). This CDR3 is 13 amino acids long. The CDR3 spells CSASRNPGGPGTF. The CDR3, as DNA: TGCAGTGCTAGTCGCAATCCAGGGGGCCCGGGGACCTTC.

This rearrangement joins TRBV6-5 to TRBJ1-2; possible D gene TRBD1, 6 bases. The germline CDR1 and CDR2 sequences are MNHEY and SVGAGI. The V gene lost 6 bases and the J gene lost 2 bases, with 10 bases spanning the gap. This CDR3 comprises 13 residues. CDR3 residues: CASSFTGNYGYTF. The CDR3 DNA is TGTGCCAGCAGCTTCACAGGGAACTATGGCTACACCTTC.

The chain carries TRBV2 and TRBJ2-1; possible D gene TRBD1, 6 bases. V shed 6 bases and J shed 0 bases, with 12 bases lying between them. This CDR3 is built from 15 residues. Germline V gives CDR1 SNHLY, CDR2 FYNNEI. The DNA for the CDR3 is TGTGCCAGCAGACACAGGGCCAGCTCCTACAATGAGCAGTTCTTC. Translated, it gives CASRHRASSYNEQFF.

The V and J genes are TRBV19 and TRBJ2-5; the D is unclear. Germline loops: CDR1 LNHDA, CDR2 SQIVND (reference sequence). The CDR3 covers 13 residues. V was shortened by 6 bases and J by 3 bases, with 11 bases between the two germline ends. The CDR3 protein is CASSASQEETQYF. As DNA, the CDR3 is TGTGCCAGTAGCGCTAGTCAGGAAGAGACCCAGTACTTC.

This clone was seen once. This chain uses TRBV7-6 with TRBJ2-5, with TRBD1 matching 7 bases. The V segment lost 0 bases and the J segment 5 bases; nucleotides outside the gene matches: 9. This CDR3 has 16 amino acids. Germline V gene data show CDR1 as SGHVS and CDR2 as FNYEAQ. Written as DNA, the CDR3 is TGTGCCAGCAGCTTAGCTCAGGGACAGTCAGGGGAGACCCAGTACTTC. This translates into CASSLAQGQSGETQYF. The variable domain in full, completed from reference TRBV7-6 and TRBJ2-5, reads GAGVSQSPRYKVTKRGQDVALRCDPISGHVSLYWYRQALGQGPEFLTYFNYEAQQDKSGLPNDRFSAERPEGSISTLTIQRTEQRDSAMYRCASSLAQGQSGETQYFGPGTRLLVL.

The chain employs TRBV3-1 (or the pseudogene TRBV3-2) and TRBJ1-1, with TRBD1 matching over 7 bases. This CDR3 region has 16 residues. Germline assignment: CDR1 LGHDT and CDR2 YNNKEL (reference sequence). V lost 4 bases, J lost 5 bases, and 13 bases stayed unmatched. Written as DNA, the CDR3 is TGTGCCAGCAGCCCAGGAAACACAGGGGAAAGGACTGAAGCTTTCTTT. This encodes CASSPGNTGERTEAFF.

The chain is built from TRBV29-1 and TRBJ1-2; no definite D call. Trimming cost V 6 bases and J 2 bases, with 7 bases left between them. The germline gives CDR1 SQVTM, CDR2 ANQGSEA. The CDR3 extends over 11 amino acids. This CDR3 is CSVEENYGYTF. The CDR3 region has the DNA TGCAGCGTGGAGGAGAACTATGGCTACACCTTC.

V and J are TRBV29-1 and TRBJ1-1; tentative D call: TRBD1 (5 bases). V was pared by 6 bases and J by 3 bases, with 14 bases between. CDR3 length: 13 amino acids. In germline, CDR1 is SQVTM, CDR2 ANQGSEA. CDR3 sequence: CSVPKEGHTEAFF. CDR3 nucleotide sequence: TGCAGCGTACCGAAAGAGGGGCACACTGAAGCTTTCTTT.

The chain recombines TRBV28 with TRBJ1-1; the D gene is possibly TRBD1 (5 bases). The CDR3 has 13 residues. CDR1 and CDR2 (germline): MDHEN, SYDVKM. V gave up 5 bases and J gave up 7 bases, with 14 bases separating them. CDR3 amino acids: CASSTQGILEAFF. The CDR3 bases are TGTGCCAGCAGTACTCAGGGAATTCTTGAAGCTTTCTTT.

The rearrangement links TRBV10-3 to TRBJ1-5; unclear D gene. CDR3 size: 12 residues. The V gene's germline CDR1 is ENHRY and CDR2 SYGVKD. The ends were cut back, 9 bases at V and 5 bases at J, with 11 bases in the middle. CDR3 nucleotides: TGTGCCATTGGGGAACCTGATCAGCCCCAGCATTTT. Protein: CAIGEPDQPQHF.

This chain joins TRBV5-1 and TRBJ2-3, with 13 bases lining up with TRBD2. The V gene end was trimmed by 4 bases and the J gene end by 3 bases; junction bases not matched to a gene: 8. The germline gives CDR1 SGHRS, CDR2 YFSETQ. The CDR3 totals 17 residues. The CDR3 coding sequence is TGCGCCAGCAGCCCCTCCCCGGGACTAGCGGGAACAGATACGCAGTATTTT. Its protein product is CASSPSPGLAGTDTQYF.

The chain links TRBV5-4 to TRBJ2-3; D gene ambiguous. Trimming left V 2 bases short and J 2 bases short, with 3 bases between. CDR3 size: 12 residues. Germline values: CDR1 SGHNT, CDR2 YYREEE (reference sequence). The CDR3 protein is CASSFDTDTQYF. The CDR3 DNA sequence: TGTGCCAGCAGCTTCGACACAGATACGCAGTATTTT.

The CDR3 protein is CASSQEGQGLGEQYF. CDR3 coding DNA: TGCGCCAGCAGCCAAGAAGGACAGGGCCTTGGCGAGCAGTACTTC. V is TRBV4-1 and J is TRBJ2-7; 8 bases match TRBD1. The CDR3 is made up of 15 amino acids. CDR1 is MGHRA and CDR2 is YSYEKL in the germline V gene. Unmatched junction bases numbered 7, after V lost 0 bases and J lost 6 bases.

The V call is TRBV3-1 (or the pseudogene TRBV3-2), the J call TRBJ2-5, with TRBD1 matching 7 bases. V lost 6 bases and J lost 1; bases outside the gene matches: 11. The CDR3 consists of 16 residues. Germline V gene data show CDR1 as LGHDT and CDR2 as YNNKEL (reference sequence). The CDR3 DNA is TGTGCCAGCAGTAAACAGGGGATCTTGAGCCAAGAGACCCAGTACTTC. Its protein is CASSKQGILSQETQYF.

This clone has only one observation. The rearrangement joins TRBV5-1 to TRBJ2-7; D is unresolved. The germline V gene encodes CDR1 SGHRS and CDR2 YFSETQ. The CDR3 covers 11 residues. With 6 bases removed from V and 2 bases from J, the gap between germline ends came to 6 bases. CDR3 sequence (DNA): TGCGCCAGCAAAGACACCTACGAGCAGTACTTC. Translating gives CASKDTYEQYF.

A single count supports this clone. The V call is TRBV7-9, the J call TRBJ2-7; D unclear. This CDR3 has 15 amino acids. Germline V gene sequence: CDR1 SEHNR, CDR2 FQNEAQ (reference sequence). With 0 bases removed from V and 2 bases from J, the gap between germline ends came to 11 bases. CDR3 bases: TGTGCCAGCAGCTTAGCTGACTTGCCACCCTACGAGCAGTACTTC. Translation: CASSLADLPPYEQYF.

In this sample, this clone turned up a few times. The chain combines TRBV27 with TRBJ1-1; no clear D. V lost 4 bases and J lost 1, with 7 bases in between. There are 13 residues in the CDR3. Germline assignment: CDR1 MNHEY and CDR2 SMNVEV (reference sequence). CDR3 in amino acids: CASSYRANTEAFF. CDR3 in DNA: TGTGCCAGCAGTTACCGGGCGAACACTGAAGCTTTCTTT.

This clone has a single count. The rearrangement joins TRBV5-1 to TRBJ2-5; tentatively, D is TRBD1 (6 bases). The germline V and J ends were trimmed by 0 bases and 1 base, with 13 bases remaining between them. The CDR3 is 16 residues long. Germline-derived CDR1 and CDR2 are SGHRS and YFSETQ. The CDR3 sequence: CASSLAWDTVQETQYF. The CDR3 DNA is TGCGCCAGCAGCTTGGCCTGGGACACGGTCCAAGAGACCCAGTACTTC.

V gene TRBV6-5 combines with J gene TRBJ1-1, with 7 bases that match TRBD1. V lost 6 bases, J lost 2 bases, and 6 bases stayed unmatched. The CDR3 loop spans 14 amino acids. Germline V gene lookup returns CDR1 MNHEY and CDR2 SVGAGI. CDR3 in DNA: TGTGCCAGCAGGGTAACAGGGGCAAACACTGAAGCTTTCTTT. It encodes CASRVTGANTEAFF.

The CDR3 reads CASRGTSGADTQYF. Here the CDR3 DNA reads TGTGCCAGCAGAGGGACTAGCGGGGCTGATACGCAGTATTTT. This chain uses TRBV2 with TRBJ2-3; TRBD2 agrees at 13 bases. The CDR3 runs 14 residues. Trimming at V came to 6 bases and at J to 6 bases, leaving 3 bases not matched to a gene. Germline V gene lookup returns CDR1 SNHLY and CDR2 FYNNEI.

The chain has TRBV11-3 and TRBJ2-2; D uncertain. The V end was cut by 3 bases, the J end by 8 bases, with 10 bases between. Germline V gene sequence: CDR1 SGHNT, CDR2 YENEEA. The CDR3 loop spans 13 amino acids. The CDR3 is CASSFDTEGELFF. CDR3 nucleotides: TGTGCCAGCAGCTTCGACACCGAGGGGGAGCTGTTTTTT.

The V and J genes are TRBV12-3 or TRBV12-4 and TRBJ2-7, with D hard to call. CDR3 length: 13 amino acids. The V end was cut by 6 bases, the J end by 2 bases, with 11 bases between. The DNA for the CDR3 is TGTGCCAGCAGGACGGGCGAGACCTACGAGCAGTACTTC. This codes for CASRTGETYEQYF.